Described below is a single T cell receptor (beta chain) sequence and its context. Its binding antigen is unknown. Base qualities are not recorded, but no much larger clone differs from it by a single base. From V the trimming removes 8 bases and from J it removes 7 bases, while the gene matches leave 8 bases of the junction unaccounted for. The CDR3 runs 13 amino acids, cysteine and phenylalanine included. Only CDR3 DNA remains: 39 bases, in frame from the first base. Looking up the germline V gene yields CDR1 ENHRY and CDR2 SYGVKD. The immunoSEQ hsTCRB v3.0 assay was used at survey level resolution for TRB variable region sequencing. A depth of 40,000-50,000 T-cell genomes per sample was targeted for TRB sequencing. Pooled TRB libraries were sequenced on an Illumina MiSeq with a v3 150-cycle kit. The published analysis was carried out like this. Analysis of repertoires was carried out in R inside a reproducible Nextflow workflow spanning QC, data transformation and analysis. LymphoSeq2, an R package for AIRR-Seq data exploration, was used to implement custom analyses. A handful of samples yielding fewer than 5000 total TRB sequences were excluded, leaving over 150 analyzed HIV repertoires. Among the 200 or so HIV repertoires that were kept, 59 were collected before ART initiation and 120 to 140 were collected after ART initiation. Repertoires were downsampled to 5000 TRB nucleotide sequences, with summary statistics averaged over 100 downsampling iterations. The analysis kept only TRB sequences whose CDR3 regions were at least seven amino acids long. Diversity was measured with a Shannon entropy-derived clonality score and the Gini coefficient. Repertoire networks linked the top 5000 CDR3 amino acid sequences whenever two sequences differed by an edit distance of one. For TRB CDR3 amino acid sequences, GLIPH2 was used to predict antigen specificity groups and MHC restriction. CDR3 amino acid sequences were matched against VDJdb and McPAS-TCR to flag known CMV, EBV, HIV or tissue antigen associations. Pre-ART, post-ART and control groups were compared with Wilcoxon signed-rank tests and Holm-Bonferroni correction. As stored in TCRdb, this immuneACCESS dataset retains in-frame rearrangements with V and J assigned. A fraction of the clones does not appear; measured against another copy, unresolved V genes explain less than half of the discrepancy, and the remainder lacks a known reason. D and trimming were read from the DNA, whereas the V and J calls and clone size are those reported in that table. This sample holds about 28,000 clones; 80% to 90% were observed only once. The leading ten clones occupy 3.8% of the sample.

Participants were included only if at least one PBMC sample before ART initiation and at least two post-ART samples were available. Every participant with HIV received treatment in the United States of America. Before DNA extraction, cryopreserved samples of roughly 1-11 million PBMC were thawed and then washed. At the time of the earliest PBMC sample, participants with HIV were aged between roughly 20 and 55 years. Each participant contributed PBMC samples from 1-4 timepoints before ART initiation and 2-8 timepoints after ART initiation, with a median of 7 samples. Serial HIV viral load, CD4+ T-cell count, ART history and demographic data were obtained for every participant. Using a Qiagen kit on a QIAcube, genomic DNA was extracted from unsorted PBMC, with samples processed in batches of 12. This sample was included in a study of long-term antiretroviral therapy in people with HIV (dated by TCRdb to between 2021 and 2022). Background on the whole study: Collection of the earliest samples took place about a decade ahead of the 2015 WHO recommendation for immediate ART, at a time when ART was typically delayed until CD4 counts fell. A total of fewer than 250 cryopreserved PBMC samples came from 25 to 35 adults with confirmed HIV infection and were collected serially over a mean of approximately 6 years (range 1-12). Among the 30 or so participants with HIV, more than ten were female. Whether ART initiation and durable HIV suppression were associated with changes in peripheral blood TRB repertoire composition and diversity was tested in a retrospective serial study. No cross-contamination during QIAcube processing turned up in test extractions that ran a monoclonal T-cell line alongside 30 to 40 polyclonal samples. Beyond this particular receptor, the publication reports: Since PBMC availability was limited, sequencing covered only the TCR beta chain, with no alpha chain pairing. Because pre-ART samples had limited cell numbers, profiling was done on unsorted PBMC rather than on sorted CD4+ and CD8+ T cells. ART initiation was associated with a significant increase in TRB diversity, but diversity stayed significantly below transplant donor controls even after long-term ART. The samples were dated from about 2004 to 2017, and the ART regimens that were used may be less effective than current ART regimens. Inferences about post-ART repertoire changes are limited because no data were available on ART adherence, viral resistance or therapy changes. CDR3 length ranges in HIV repertoires were narrower than in controls, and network structure suggested an antigen-experienced repertoire with only a slight naive shift after ART. At every time point, the repertoire was dominated by expanded TRB clones first identified before ART initiation, although this dominance fluctuated and, in many PLHIV, declined after ART.

The clonotype comes from a man aged 18 to 30 with HIV. This sample comprised unsorted PBMCs, obtained 0.8 years before starting antiretroviral therapy. The chain is assembled from TRBV10-3 and TRBJ2-1; TRBD2 fits 7 bases in the junction. This receptor carries the CDR3 CAISPAGANEQFF. The nucleotide sequence is TGTGCCATCTCCCCCGCGGGAGCTAATGAGCAGTTCTTC.